The 4 T cell receptor beta chains below come from one sample, sequenced in a study of T-cell memory formation after mild COVID-19. One entry per CDR3 protein, called by TCRdb with MiXCR from the 5' RACE reads. Of hundreds of thousands of distinct CDR3 sequences listed, less than 25% are singletons. Specimen: PBMCs or a T cell subset sorted from them (not recorded which). Receptors originate from an adult woman who had mild COVID-19 (a few samples of this study predate the infection). Cell type and time point are not known.

The chain recombines TRBV2 with TRBJ1-5; D gene unclear. The CDR3 is made up of 13 amino acids. Trimming left V 3 bases short and J 2 bases short, with 5 bases between. CDR1 and CDR2 from the germline V gene are SNHLY and FYNNEI. CDR3 DNA sequence: TGTGCCAGCAGTGACATTGGCAATCAGCCCCAGCATTTT. Translation: CASSDIGNQPQHF.

The rearrangement links TRBV7-9 to TRBJ2-7; tentatively, D is TRBD1 or TRBD2 (5 bases each). Germline V gives CDR1 SEHNR, CDR2 FQNEAQ (reference sequence). The CDR3 is made up of 12 amino acids. Deletions cut 5 bases from V and 11 bases from J, with 16 bases between. The CDR3 reads CASSEGPTREYF. The CDR3 region has the DNA TGTGCCAGCAGCGAGGGGCCAACGAGAGAGTACTTC.

This clonotype has a handful of counts. The V gene is TRBV7-2, the J gene TRBJ1-3, with D possibly matching TRBD1 (5 bases). V shed 4 bases and J shed 0 bases, with 13 bases lying between them. The germline gives CDR1 SGHTA, CDR2 FQGNSA. The CDR3 covers 16 residues. The CDR3 sequence is CASSSGTAPSGNTIYF. CDR3 DNA sequence: TGTGCCAGCAGCTCCGGGACGGCCCCCTCTGGAAACACCATATATTTT.

This clonotype was found a few times. The chain combines TRBV11-1 with TRBJ2-5; 10 bases align to TRBD2. With 3 bases clipped from V and 5 bases from J, the junction kept 15 bases outside the gene matches. Looked up from germline, CDR1 is SGHAT and CDR2 is FQDESV (reference sequence). The CDR3 totals 18 residues. Here the CDR3 reads CASSFPTGTSEDPETQYF. The CDR3 DNA is TGTGCCAGCAGCTTTCCTACCGGGACTAGCGAGGATCCGGAGACCCAGTACTTC.